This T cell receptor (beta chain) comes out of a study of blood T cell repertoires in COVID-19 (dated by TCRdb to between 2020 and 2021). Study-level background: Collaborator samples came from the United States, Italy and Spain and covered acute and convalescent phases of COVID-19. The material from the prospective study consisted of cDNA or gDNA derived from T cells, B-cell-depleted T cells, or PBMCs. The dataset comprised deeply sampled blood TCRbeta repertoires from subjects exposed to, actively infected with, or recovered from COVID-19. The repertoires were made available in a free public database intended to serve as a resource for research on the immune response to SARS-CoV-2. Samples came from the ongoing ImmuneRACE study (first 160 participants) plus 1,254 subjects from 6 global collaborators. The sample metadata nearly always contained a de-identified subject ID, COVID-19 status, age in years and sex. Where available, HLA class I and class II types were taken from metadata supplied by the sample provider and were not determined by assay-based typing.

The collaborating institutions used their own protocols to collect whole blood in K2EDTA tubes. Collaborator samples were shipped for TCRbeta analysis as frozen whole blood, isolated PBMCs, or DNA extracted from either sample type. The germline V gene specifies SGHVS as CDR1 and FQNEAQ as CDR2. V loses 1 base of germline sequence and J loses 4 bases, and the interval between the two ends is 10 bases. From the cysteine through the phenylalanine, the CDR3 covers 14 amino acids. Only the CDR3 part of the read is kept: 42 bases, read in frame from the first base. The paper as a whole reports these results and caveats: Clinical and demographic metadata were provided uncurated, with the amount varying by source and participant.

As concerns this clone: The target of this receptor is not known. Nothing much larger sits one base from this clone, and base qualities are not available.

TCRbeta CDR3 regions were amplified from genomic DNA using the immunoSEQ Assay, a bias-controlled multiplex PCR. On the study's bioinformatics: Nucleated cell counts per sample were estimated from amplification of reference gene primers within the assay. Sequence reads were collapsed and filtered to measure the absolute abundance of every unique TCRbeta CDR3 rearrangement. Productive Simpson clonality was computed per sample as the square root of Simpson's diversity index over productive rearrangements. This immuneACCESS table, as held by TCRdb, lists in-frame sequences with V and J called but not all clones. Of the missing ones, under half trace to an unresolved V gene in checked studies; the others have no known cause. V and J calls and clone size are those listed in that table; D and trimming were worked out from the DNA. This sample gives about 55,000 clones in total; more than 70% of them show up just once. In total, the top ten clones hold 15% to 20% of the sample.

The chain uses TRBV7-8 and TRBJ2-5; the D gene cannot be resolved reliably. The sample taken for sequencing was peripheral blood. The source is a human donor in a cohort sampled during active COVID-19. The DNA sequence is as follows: TGTGCCAGCAGCTTAGGCACTTTACTAGAGACCCAGTACTTC. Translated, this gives CASSLGTLLETQYF.